The 30 T cell receptor beta chains reported below all come from one sample, sequenced in a study of T cells after yellow fever vaccination. TCRdb redid the calling of the 5' RACE reads with MiXCR, one entry per CDR3 protein. The sample gives about 85,000 distinct CDR3 sequences, 13% of which show up once; just under 25% is in the top ten. The sequences come from CD8+ T cells not binding an NS4B(214-222) dextramer, sorted from PBMCs, collected 21 days after the first yellow fever vaccination. The receptors shown here come from a man younger than 30 who received the YFV17D yellow fever vaccine.

The J gene is TRBJ2-2, the V gene TRBV5-4, with no clear D. Germline V gives CDR1 SGHNT, CDR2 YYREEE (reference sequence). The V gene lost 7 bases and the J gene lost 3 bases, with 13 bases spanning the gap. The CDR3 loop spans 14 amino acids. The CDR3 DNA reads TGTGCCAGCTGGAACTTCCCTGACACCGGGGAGCTGTTTTTT. It codes for CASWNFPDTGELFF. The full variable domain, its missing parts supplied by reference TRBV5-4 and TRBJ2-2, is ETGVTQSPTHLIKTRGQQVTLRCSSQSGHNTVSWYQQALGQGPQFIFQYYREEENGRGNFPPRFSGLQFPNYSSELNVNALELDDSALYLCASWNFPDTGELFFGEGSRLTVL.

The chain couples TRBV12-3 or TRBV12-4 to TRBJ2-5; possibly TRBD1 or TRBD2 for D (5 bases each). Trimming pared 1 base from V and 5 bases from J, leaving 26 bases between. The CDR3 has 19 residues. CDR3 protein: CASSLGLGTPHTERETQYF. CDR3 coding DNA: TGTGCCAGCAGTTTAGGGCTGGGGACCCCTCACACAGAGCGGGAGACCCAGTACTTC.

By share of the sample, this clonotype is medium-sized (0.01 to 0.1%). V and J are TRBV6-4 and TRBJ2-1; no clear D. Between the trimmed V and J ends, which lost 2 bases and 2 bases, there was a span of 10 bases. Germline CDR1 is MRHNA and CDR2 is SNTAGT. This CDR3 has 15 amino acids. The CDR3 DNA sequence: TGTGCCAGCAGTGACGGCACGGACCCCTACAATGAGCAGTTCTTC. It codes for CASSDGTDPYNEQFF.

This chain links TRBV7-9 with TRBJ2-5, with D possibly being TRBD2 (6 bases). The CDR3 length is 15 residues. Trimming took 1 base from V and 2 from J, leaving 11 bases between them. Germline values: CDR1 SEHNR, CDR2 FQNEAQ (reference sequence). The DNA for the CDR3 is TGTGCCAGCAGCTTAGTCAAGGAGGGGCAAGAGACCCAGTACTTC. It encodes CASSLVKEGQETQYF.

The rearrangement links TRBV4-2 to TRBJ2-7; TRBD2 aligns across 8 bases. Losses at the gene ends were 0 bases for V and 5 bases for J; bases not matched to a gene: 9. Germline V lookup: CDR1 LGHNA, CDR2 YNFKEQ. The CDR3 is 16 amino acids. In DNA, the CDR3 is TGTGCCAGCAGCCAAGAAGGAGGGCTAGCGGGCCACGAGCAGTACTTC. It encodes CASSQEGGLAGHEQYF.

This chain links TRBV27 with TRBJ2-6; D remains ambiguous. Germline values: CDR1 MNHEY, CDR2 SMNVEV (reference sequence). The V end lost 6 bases, the J end lost 2 bases, and 17 bases lay between the germline ends. The CDR3 sequence is 17 residues long. The CDR3 reads CASREIIPSAGANVLTF. DNA for the CDR3: TGTGCCAGCAGGGAGATTATCCCCTCAGCTGGGGCCAACGTCCTGACTTTC.

This clonotype came up a few times. The chain combines TRBV12-3 or TRBV12-4 with TRBJ1-1, with 7 positions matching TRBD1. There are 14 residues in the CDR3. The V segment lost 5 bases and the J segment 4 bases; nucleotides outside the gene matches: 7. The DNA for the CDR3 is TGTGCCAGCAGTCACAGGGGCGGTAGCACTGAAGCTTTCTTT. Residues: CASSHRGGSTEAFF.

V gene TRBV7-6 combines with J gene TRBJ2-3; 12 bases fit TRBD2. Trimming took 5 bases from V and 2 from J; bases not matched to a gene: 5. Germline CDR1 and CDR2: SGHVS and FNYEAQ. The CDR3 consists of 16 residues. CDR3 sequence reads: CASSVTSGGHTDTQYF. CDR3 nucleotides: TGTGCCAGCAGCGTTACTAGCGGGGGGCACACAGATACGCAGTATTTT.

The CDR3 spells CATSDLERVGNQPQHF. CDR3 sequence (DNA): TGTGCCACCAGTGATTTGGAAAGGGTTGGCAATCAGCCCCAGCATTTT. This rearrangement joins TRBV24-1 to TRBJ1-5; the D is unclear. Trimming took 0 bases from V and 2 from J, leaving 10 bases between them. The length of the CDR3 is 16 residues. Germline CDR1 KGHDR, CDR2 SFDVKD.

The gene calls are TRBV11-2 and TRBJ2-5; a weak D match, TRBD2 (6 bases). The ends were cut back, 1 base at V and 2 bases at J, with 11 bases in the middle. This CDR3 has 15 amino acids. In germline, CDR1 is SGHAT, CDR2 FQNNGV. CDR3 loop: CASSLAPGGQETQYF. For the CDR3, the DNA is TGTGCCAGCAGCTTAGCCCCTGGGGGGCAAGAGACCCAGTACTTC.

This clonotype appeared a few times. The chain has TRBV20-1 and TRBJ2-1, with D tentatively TRBD1 or TRBD2 (6 bases each). V lost 5 bases and J 7 bases, leaving 15 bases between the germline ends. The CDR3 extends over 13 amino acids. Germline lookup yields CDR1 DFQATT and CDR2 SNEGSKA (reference sequence). CDR3 sequence (DNA): TGCAGTGCTGAAGGGGGGCCCTTTAATGAGCAGTTCTTC. This codes for CSAEGGPFNEQFF.

This clonotype occurred a few times. The chain couples TRBV24-1 to TRBJ2-3; D remains ambiguous. CDR1 is KGHDR and CDR2 is SFDVKD in the germline V gene. V was cut by 2 bases and J by 2 bases, with 7 bases left in between. The CDR3 loop spans 14 amino acids. DNA for the CDR3: TGTGCCACCAGTGATTCTTACTACACAGATACGCAGTATTTT. Translation gives CATSDSYYTDTQYF.

This clonotype was picked up a small number of times. The chain joins TRBV6-1 to TRBJ2-7, with D possibly matching TRBD1 (7 bases). Germline CDR1 and CDR2: MNHNS and SASEGT. The V gene lost 4 bases and the J gene lost 13 bases, with 11 bases spanning the gap. The CDR3 spans 10 residues. The CDR3, as DNA: TGTGCCAGCAGTGGCAGGGGGGACTACTTC. Amino acids: CASSGRGDYF.

This clonotype was recorded a few times. This rearrangement joins TRBV6-1 to TRBJ2-3, with TRBD2 as a possible D gene (6 bases). Trimming stripped 6 bases from V and 0 bases from J, with 16 bases between. The CDR3 contains 16 residues. Germline-derived CDR1 and CDR2 are MNHNS and SASEGT. CDR3 sequence: CASRLGEGTSTDTQYF. Written as DNA, the CDR3 is TGTGCCAGCAGGCTCGGTGAAGGGACTAGCACAGATACGCAGTATTTT.

V and J are TRBV4-3 and TRBJ2-5; D gene uncertain. With 5 bases removed from V and 4 bases from J, the gap between germline ends came to 11 bases. CDR1 LGHNA and CDR2 YSLEER come from the germline V gene. The CDR3 is 13 amino acids. CDR3 DNA sequence: TGCGCCAGCAGCGGACCCAAGGGAGAGACCCAGTACTTC. This codes for CASSGPKGETQYF.

J is TRBJ2-5 and V is TRBV28; 9 nucleotides match TRBD1. The junction had 22 bases not matched to a gene; V was cut back by 4 bases and J by 7 bases. The CDR3 is made up of 19 amino acids. CDR1 MDHEN and CDR2 SYDVKM come from the germline V gene. The CDR3 DNA sequence: TGTGCCAGCAGTTCCGATATTTCCCCCACAGGGGGCGCGTTGGGGACCCAGTACTTC. This codes for CASSSDISPTGGALGTQYF.

The rearrangement uses TRBV12-3 or TRBV12-4 and TRBJ1-1, with D unclear. CDR3 length: 11 amino acids. The V and J ends lost 5 bases and 4 bases respectively, with 5 bases between them. CDR3 sequence reads: CASSTPTEAFF. DNA for the CDR3: TGTGCCAGCAGTACCCCCACTGAAGCTTTCTTT.

This chain uses TRBV6-2 or TRBV6-3 with TRBJ2-7; D is uncertain. The CDR3 has 11 residues. The germline V and J ends were trimmed by 2 bases and 6 bases, with 5 bases remaining between them. CDR1 and CDR2 (germline): MNHEY, SVGEGT. The CDR3 sequence: CASSYGGEQYV. The CDR3 DNA follows: TGTGCCAGCAGTTACGGCGGCGAGCAGTACGTC.

The chain employs TRBV7-6 and TRBJ2-7; a weak D match, TRBD2 (6 bases). Trimming took off 5 bases at V and 7 bases at J, with 24 bases between the two ends. The CDR3 spans 16 residues. Germline V gene sequence: CDR1 SGHVS, CDR2 FNYEAQ. This chain's CDR3 is CASSKEVRTRRGEQYF. The CDR3 DNA is TGTGCCAGCAGCAAAGAGGTCAGGACTCGCCGGGGGGAGCAGTACTTC.

This clonotype was counted ten times or more. This chain joins TRBV6-5 and TRBJ2-1; 7 bases are a match to TRBD1. Germline-derived CDR1 and CDR2 are MNHEY and SVGAGI. CDR3 length equals 14 residues. V trimming: 2 bases; J trimming: 4 bases; junction bases outside the gene matches: 2. CDR3 DNA: TGTGCCAGCAGTTACAAACAGGGGTACAATGAGCAGTTCTTC. Amino acid sequence: CASSYKQGYNEQFF.

The chain carries TRBV4-2 and TRBJ1-2; D is unclear. CDR3 size: 15 residues. Trimming took off 0 bases at V and 10 bases at J, with 18 bases between the two ends. Germline-derived CDR1 and CDR2 are LGHNA and YNFKEQ. CDR3 amino acids: CASSQEAAGGGDYTF. The DNA of the CDR3 is TGTGCCAGCAGCCAAGAAGCCGCGGGTGGAGGTGACTACACCTTC.

This sequence joins TRBV6-2 or TRBV6-3 and TRBJ1-5; D may be TRBD1 (6 bases). CDR1 is MNHEY, CDR2 SVGEGT, per germline. CDR3 size: 13 residues. V gave up 8 bases and J gave up 6 bases, with 14 bases separating them. The chain's CDR3 is CASGLVGAQPQHF. Written as DNA, the CDR3 is TGTGCCAGCGGGCTTGTGGGGGCTCAGCCCCAGCATTTT.

This clonotype came up a few times. This chain uses TRBV6-5 with TRBJ2-5; D not certain. The CDR3 is made up of 14 amino acids. Trimming stripped 5 bases from V and 3 bases from J, with 13 bases between. CDR1 and CDR2 (germline): MNHEY, SVGAGI. The CDR3 nucleotides read TGTGCCAGCAGTAACATCCTCTCTAAAGAGACCCAGTACTTC. Translation gives CASSNILSKETQYF.

The chain couples TRBV3-1 to TRBJ1-2; 9 bases map to TRBD1. Germline CDR1 reads LGHDT; CDR2 reads YNNKEL (reference sequence). This CDR3 region has 16 residues. The J segment lost 8 bases and the V segment lost 2 bases, leaving 12 bases of the junction unmatched. CDR3 protein: CASSQNRAGTGIGYTF. The CDR3 DNA follows: TGTGCCAGCAGCCAAAACCGGGCCGGGACAGGGATCGGCTACACCTTC.

CDR3 region: CASTPRPASGGPRDTQYF. DNA of the CDR3: TGTGCCAGCACCCCCCGGCCGGCTAGCGGGGGCCCCCGCGATACGCAGTATTTT. The chain carries TRBV6-1 and TRBJ2-3; 10 positions match TRBD2. V shed 7 bases and J 6 bases; nucleotides not matched to a gene: 19. Germline CDR1 is MNHNS and CDR2 is SASEGT. This CDR3 is 18 amino acids long.

This clonotype was recorded many times. The V call is TRBV12-3 or TRBV12-4, the J call TRBJ2-2; tentative D call: TRBD1 (7 bases). With 6 bases removed from V and 6 bases from J, the gap between germline ends came to 14 bases. This CDR3 is built from 14 residues. The CDR3 DNA follows: TGTGCCAGCAGCTGGCAGGGGGAGGCCGGGGAGCTGTTTTTT. Protein sequence: CASSWQGEAGELFF.

In this sample, this clonotype turned up a few times. V and J are TRBV14 and TRBJ2-7; D is ambiguous. The CDR3 is 15 amino acids. Trimming cost V 3 bases and J 6 bases, with 18 bases left between them. Germline values: CDR1 SGHDN, CDR2 FVKESK. The chain's CDR3 is CASSHNKDGQTEQYF. In DNA form, the CDR3 reads TGTGCCAGCAGCCATAACAAGGACGGCCAAACCGAGCAGTACTTC.

As to this clonotype: A junction end diverges from the germline sequence, so it may reflect a read error. This chain uses TRBV7-9 with TRBJ2-7, with 10 bases matching TRBD1. Germline CDR1 reads SEHNR; CDR2 reads FQNEAQ (reference sequence). The CDR3 extends over 14 amino acids. The CDR3 DNA is TGTGCCAGCAGCTTAGCGCTGAACAGACAGGGGGCTAACTTC. Translated: CASSLALNRQGANF.

This clonotype was counted only a few times. The V call is TRBV5-6, the J call TRBJ1-1, with D hard to call. The CDR3 contains 14 residues. Trimming shortened V by 4 bases and J by 1 base, and 11 bases separated the two germline ends. Germline-derived CDR1 and CDR2 are SGHDT and YYEEEE. The DNA of the CDR3 is TGTGCCAGCAGCCACGGCGGTCGGAACACTGAAGCTTTCTTT. Translating it yields CASSHGGRNTEAFF.

The chain recombines TRBV6-1 with TRBJ2-5; 8 nucleotides line up with TRBD1. V lost 4 bases and J lost 1; bases outside the gene matches: 5. Germline V lookup: CDR1 MNHNS, CDR2 SASEGT. CDR3 length: 15 residues. The CDR3 DNA sequence: TGTGCCAGCAGTGCTTACACAGGGGGCCAAGAGACCCAGTACTTC. As protein: CASSAYTGGQETQYF.